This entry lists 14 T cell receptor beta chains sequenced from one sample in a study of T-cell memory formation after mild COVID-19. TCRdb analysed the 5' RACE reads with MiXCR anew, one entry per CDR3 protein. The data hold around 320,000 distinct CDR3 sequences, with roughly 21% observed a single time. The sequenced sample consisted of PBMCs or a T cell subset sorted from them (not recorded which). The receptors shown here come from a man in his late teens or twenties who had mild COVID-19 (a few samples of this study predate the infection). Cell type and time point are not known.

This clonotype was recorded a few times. The CDR3 bases are TGCAGTGCTACCGCCCTGGACAGCCTCAATCAGCCCCAGCATTTT. Translation: CSATALDSLNQPQHF. The chain joins TRBV20-1 to TRBJ1-5; perhaps TRBD1 as D (6 bases). Germline loops: CDR1 DFQATT, CDR2 SNEGSKA (reference sequence). V lost 4 bases, J lost 3 bases, and 16 bases lay in between. The CDR3 contains 15 residues.

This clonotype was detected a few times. CDR3 nucleotides: TGTGCCAGCAGCTTGGGTCAGAGGGCCTACAATGAGCAGTTCTTC. Translating gives CASSLGQRAYNEQFF. The rearrangement links TRBV7-3 to TRBJ2-1, with D perhaps matching TRBD2 (5 bases). The CDR3 has 15 amino acids. Germline V gene sequence: CDR1 SGHTA, CDR2 FQGTGA. V was trimmed by 3 bases and J by 2 bases, leaving 11 bases between them.

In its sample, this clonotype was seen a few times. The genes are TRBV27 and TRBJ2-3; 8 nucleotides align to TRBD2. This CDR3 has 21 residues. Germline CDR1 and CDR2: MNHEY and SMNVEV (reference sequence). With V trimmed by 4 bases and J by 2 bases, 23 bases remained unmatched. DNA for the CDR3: TGTGCCAGCAGTTCCCAAAGGTTGCGCGGGGGGCTCCGAGGATACACAGATACGCAGTATTTT. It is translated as CASSSQRLRGGLRGYTDTQYF.

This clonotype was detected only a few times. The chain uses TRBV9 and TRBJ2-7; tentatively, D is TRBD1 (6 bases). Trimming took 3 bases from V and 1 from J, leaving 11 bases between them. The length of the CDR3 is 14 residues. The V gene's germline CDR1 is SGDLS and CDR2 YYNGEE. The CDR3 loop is CASSASRGSYEQYF. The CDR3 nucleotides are TGTGCCAGCAGCGCATCAAGGGGGTCCTACGAGCAGTACTTC.

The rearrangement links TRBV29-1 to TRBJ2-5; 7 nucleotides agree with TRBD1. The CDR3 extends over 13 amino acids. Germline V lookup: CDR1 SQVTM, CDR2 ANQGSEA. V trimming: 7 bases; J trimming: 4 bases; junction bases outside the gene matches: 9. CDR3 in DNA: TGCAGCGCAGACGACAGGGTAGGAGAGACCCAGTACTTC. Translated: CSADDRVGETQYF.

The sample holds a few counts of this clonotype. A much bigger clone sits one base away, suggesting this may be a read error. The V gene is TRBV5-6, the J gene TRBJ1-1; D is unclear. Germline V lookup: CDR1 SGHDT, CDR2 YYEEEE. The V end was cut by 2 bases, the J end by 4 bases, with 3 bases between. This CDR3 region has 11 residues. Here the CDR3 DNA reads TGTGCCAGCAGCTTTACCACTGAAGCTTTCTTT. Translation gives CASSFTTEAFF.

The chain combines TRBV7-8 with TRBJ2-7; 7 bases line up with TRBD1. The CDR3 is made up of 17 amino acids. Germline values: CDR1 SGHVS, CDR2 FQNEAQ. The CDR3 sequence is CASSRYSGTEGYNDQYV. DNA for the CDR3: TGTGCCAGCAGCCGTTACTCCGGGACAGAGGGATATAACGATCAGTACGTC.

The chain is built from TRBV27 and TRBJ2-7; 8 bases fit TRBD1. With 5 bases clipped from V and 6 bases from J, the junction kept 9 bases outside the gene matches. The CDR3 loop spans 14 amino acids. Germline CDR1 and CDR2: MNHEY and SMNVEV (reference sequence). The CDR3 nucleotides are TGTGCCAGCAGTCGACGGACAGGGATGGCCGAGCAGTACGTC. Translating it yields CASSRRTGMAEQYV.

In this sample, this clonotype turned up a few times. The CDR3 is CASSQDLGGGVYNEQFF. The CDR3 coding sequence is TGCGCCAGCAGCCAAGATCTTGGCGGGGGGGTCTACAATGAGCAGTTCTTC. The chain employs TRBV4-3 and TRBJ2-1; 9 positions match TRBD2. The CDR3 consists of 17 residues. The trim removed 0 bases at V and 3 bases at J, leaving 6 bases unmatched. The germline V gene has CDR1 LGHNA and CDR2 YSLEER.

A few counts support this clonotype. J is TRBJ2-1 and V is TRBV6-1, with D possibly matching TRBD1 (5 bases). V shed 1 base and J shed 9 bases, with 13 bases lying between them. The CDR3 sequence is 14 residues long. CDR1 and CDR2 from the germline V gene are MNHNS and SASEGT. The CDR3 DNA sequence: TGTGCCAGCAGTGAAGGGACAACTAAAAGTGAGCAGTTCTTC. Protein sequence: CASSEGTTKSEQFF.

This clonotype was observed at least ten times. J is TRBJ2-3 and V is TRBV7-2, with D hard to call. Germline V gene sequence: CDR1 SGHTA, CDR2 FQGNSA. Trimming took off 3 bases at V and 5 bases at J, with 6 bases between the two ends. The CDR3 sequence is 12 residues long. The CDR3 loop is CASSFLRDTQYF. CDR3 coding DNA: TGTGCCAGCAGCTTCCTAAGAGATACGCAGTATTTT.

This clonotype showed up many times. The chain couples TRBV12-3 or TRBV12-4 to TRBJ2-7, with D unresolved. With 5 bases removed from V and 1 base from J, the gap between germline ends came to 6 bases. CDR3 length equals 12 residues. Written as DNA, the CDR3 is TGTGCCAGCAGTCTCCGTTCCTACGAGCAGTACTTC. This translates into CASSLRSYEQYF.

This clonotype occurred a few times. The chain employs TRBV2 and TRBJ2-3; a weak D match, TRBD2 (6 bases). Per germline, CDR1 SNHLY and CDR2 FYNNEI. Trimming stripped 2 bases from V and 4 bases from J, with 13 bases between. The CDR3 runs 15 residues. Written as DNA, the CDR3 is TGTGCCAGCAGTGAAAATCCGCCTAGCGCAGATACGCAGTATTTT. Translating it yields CASSENPPSADTQYF.

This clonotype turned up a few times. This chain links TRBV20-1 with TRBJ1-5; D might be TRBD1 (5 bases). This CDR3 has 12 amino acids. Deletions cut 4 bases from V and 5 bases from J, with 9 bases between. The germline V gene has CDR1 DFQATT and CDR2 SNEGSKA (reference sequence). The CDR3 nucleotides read TGCAGTGCTACGCCGGGGGATCAGCCCCAGCATTTT. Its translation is CSATPGDQPQHF.